Sequencing of this T cell receptor (beta chain) was carried out in a study of blood T cell repertoires in COVID-19. Germline assignment: CDR1 SGHRS and CDR2 YFSETQ. This CDR3 is built from 14 residues. With V trimmed by 7 bases and J by 3 bases, 6 bases remained unmatched. Sequenced by immunoSEQ multiplex PCR; TCRdb stores in-frame clones only, minus some. Among fewer than 70,000 clones listed, around 90% were seen once. The chain links TRBV5-1 to TRBJ2-2, with TRBD1 matching 7 bases. Sequenced input: peripheral blood. The sequence was collected from a woman of 80 years or more with active COVID-19. The CDR3 DNA reads TGCGCCAGCTCCGGGACAGAGCACACCGGGGAGCTGTTTTTT. Its protein product is CASSGTEHTGELFF.